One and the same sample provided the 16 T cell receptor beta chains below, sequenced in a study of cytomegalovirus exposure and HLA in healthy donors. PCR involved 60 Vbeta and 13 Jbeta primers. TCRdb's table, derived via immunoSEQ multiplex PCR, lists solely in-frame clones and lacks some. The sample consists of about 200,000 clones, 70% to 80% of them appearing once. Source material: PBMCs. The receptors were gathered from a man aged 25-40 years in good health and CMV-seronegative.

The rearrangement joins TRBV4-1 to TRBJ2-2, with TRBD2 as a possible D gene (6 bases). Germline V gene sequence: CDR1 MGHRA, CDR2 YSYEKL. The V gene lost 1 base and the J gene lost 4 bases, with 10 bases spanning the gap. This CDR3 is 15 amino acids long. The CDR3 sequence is CASSQAGAFTGELFF. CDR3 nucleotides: TGCGCCAGCAGCCAAGCGGGAGCTTTCACCGGGGAGCTGTTTTTT.

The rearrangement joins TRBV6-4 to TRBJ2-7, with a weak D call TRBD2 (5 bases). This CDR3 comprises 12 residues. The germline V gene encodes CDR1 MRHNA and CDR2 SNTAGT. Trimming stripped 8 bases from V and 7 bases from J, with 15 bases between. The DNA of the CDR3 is TGTGCCAGCGACGGGGTACCTCGGGAGCAGTACTTC. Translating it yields CASDGVPREQYF.

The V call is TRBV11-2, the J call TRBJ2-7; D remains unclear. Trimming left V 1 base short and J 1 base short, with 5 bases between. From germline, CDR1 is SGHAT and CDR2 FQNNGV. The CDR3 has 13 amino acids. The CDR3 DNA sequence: TGTGCCAGCAGCTTAGGGCCGTCCTACGAGCAGTACTTC. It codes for CASSLGPSYEQYF.

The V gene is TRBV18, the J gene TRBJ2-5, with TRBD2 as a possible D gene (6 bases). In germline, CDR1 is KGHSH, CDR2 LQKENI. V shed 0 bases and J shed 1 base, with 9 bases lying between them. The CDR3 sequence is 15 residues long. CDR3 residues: CASSPPGRGQETQYF. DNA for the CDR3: TGTGCCAGCTCACCACCGGGGCGGGGCCAAGAGACCCAGTACTTC.

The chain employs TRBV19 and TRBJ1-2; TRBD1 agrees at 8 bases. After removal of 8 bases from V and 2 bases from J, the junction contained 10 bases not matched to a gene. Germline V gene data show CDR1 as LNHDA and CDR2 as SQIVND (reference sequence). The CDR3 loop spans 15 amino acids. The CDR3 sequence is CASLGSDRENYGYTF. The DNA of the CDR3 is TGTGCCAGTCTCGGGTCGGACAGGGAAAACTATGGCTACACCTTC.

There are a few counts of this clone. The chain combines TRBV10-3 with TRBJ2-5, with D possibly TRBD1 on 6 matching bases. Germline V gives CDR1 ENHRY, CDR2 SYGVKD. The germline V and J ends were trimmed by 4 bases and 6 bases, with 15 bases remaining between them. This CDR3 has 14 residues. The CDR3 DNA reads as TGTGCCATCAGTGTCGGGTCAGGGGTTAAGACCCAGTACTTC. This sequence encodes CAISVGSGVKTQYF.

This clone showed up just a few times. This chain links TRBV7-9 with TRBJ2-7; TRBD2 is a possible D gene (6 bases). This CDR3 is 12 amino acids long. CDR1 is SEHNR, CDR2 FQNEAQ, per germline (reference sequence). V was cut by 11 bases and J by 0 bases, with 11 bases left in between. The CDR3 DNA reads TGTGCCGGAGCGGGTCGCTCCTACGAGCAGTACTTC. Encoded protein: CAGAGRSYEQYF. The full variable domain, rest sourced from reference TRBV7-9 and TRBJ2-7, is DTGVSQNPRHKITKRGQNVTFRCDPISEHNRLYWYRQTLGQGPEFLTYFQNEAQLEKSRLLSDRFSAERPKGSFSTLEIQRTEQGDSAMYLCAGAGRSYEQYFGPGTRLTVT.

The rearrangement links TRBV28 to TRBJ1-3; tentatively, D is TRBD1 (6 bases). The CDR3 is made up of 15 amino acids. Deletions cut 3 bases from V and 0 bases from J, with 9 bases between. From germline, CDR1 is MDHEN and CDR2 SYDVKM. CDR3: CASSFDRFSGNTIYF. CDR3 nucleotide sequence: TGTGCCAGCAGTTTTGACAGGTTCTCTGGAAACACCATATATTTT. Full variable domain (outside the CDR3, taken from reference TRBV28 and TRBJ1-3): DVKVTQSSRYLVKRTGEKVFLECVQDMDHENMFWYRQDPGLGLRLIYFSYDVKMKEKGDIPEGYSVSREKKERFSLILESASTNQTSMYLCASSFDRFSGNTIYFGEGSWLTVV.

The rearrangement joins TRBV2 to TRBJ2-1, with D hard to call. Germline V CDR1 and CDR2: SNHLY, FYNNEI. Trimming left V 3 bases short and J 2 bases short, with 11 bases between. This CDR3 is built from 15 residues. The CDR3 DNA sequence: TGTGCCAGCAGTGAGGTCCGAACTACCTACAATGAGCAGTTCTTC. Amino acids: CASSEVRTTYNEQFF.

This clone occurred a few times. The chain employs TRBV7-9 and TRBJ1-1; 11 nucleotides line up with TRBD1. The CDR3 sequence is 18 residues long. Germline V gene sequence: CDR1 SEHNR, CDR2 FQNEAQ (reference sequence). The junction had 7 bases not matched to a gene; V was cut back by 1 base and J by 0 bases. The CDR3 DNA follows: TGTGCCAGCAGCTTAGTTCCGGGACAGGGGGTGTTGAACACTGAAGCTTTCTTT. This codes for CASSLVPGQGVLNTEAFF.

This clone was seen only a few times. CDR3 loop: CASSDRGNRASGANVLTF. CDR3 DNA sequence: TGTGCCAGCAGCGACAGGGGAAATCGGGCCTCTGGGGCCAACGTCCTGACTTTC. This chain joins TRBV2 and TRBJ2-6; 8 bases are a match to TRBD1. This CDR3 region has 18 residues. Germline CDR1 reads SNHLY; CDR2 reads FYNNEI. The V gene end was trimmed by 6 bases and the J gene end by 0 bases; junction bases not matched to a gene: 10.

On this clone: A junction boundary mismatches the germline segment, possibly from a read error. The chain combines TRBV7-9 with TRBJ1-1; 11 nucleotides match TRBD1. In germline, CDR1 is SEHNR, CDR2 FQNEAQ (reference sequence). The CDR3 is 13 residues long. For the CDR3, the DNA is TGTTCCAGCAGCCCCGGACAGGGGGCGGAAGCTTTCTTT. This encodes CSSSPGQGAEAFF.

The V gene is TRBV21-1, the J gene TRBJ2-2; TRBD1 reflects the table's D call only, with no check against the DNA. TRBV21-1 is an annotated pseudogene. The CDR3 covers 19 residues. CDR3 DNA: TGTGCCAGCAGCAAAGCAGTAGGCAGGCGACAGGGGAAAACCGGGGAGCTGTTTTTT. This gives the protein CASSKAVGRRQGKTGELFF.

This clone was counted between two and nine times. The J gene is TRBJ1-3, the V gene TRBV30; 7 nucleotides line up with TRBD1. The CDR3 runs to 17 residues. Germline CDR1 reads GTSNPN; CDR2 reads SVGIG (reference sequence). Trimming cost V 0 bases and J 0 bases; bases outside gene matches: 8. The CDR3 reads CAWSVPGQRISGNTIYF. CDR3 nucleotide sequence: TGTGCCTGGAGTGTGCCGGGACAGCGGATCTCTGGAAACACCATATATTTT.

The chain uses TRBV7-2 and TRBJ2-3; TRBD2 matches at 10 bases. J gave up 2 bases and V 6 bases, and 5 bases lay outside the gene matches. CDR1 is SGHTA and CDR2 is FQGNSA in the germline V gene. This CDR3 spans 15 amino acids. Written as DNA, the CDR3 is TGTGCCAGCAGATTTAGCGGGAGGACCACAGATACGCAGTATTTT. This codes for CASRFSGRTTDTQYF.

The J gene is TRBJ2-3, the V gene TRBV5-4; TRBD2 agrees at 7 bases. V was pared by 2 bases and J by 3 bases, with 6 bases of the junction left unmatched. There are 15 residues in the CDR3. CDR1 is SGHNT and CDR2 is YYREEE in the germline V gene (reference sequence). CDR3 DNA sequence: TGTGCCAGCAGCTTTAGGCAGGGAGGGACAGATACGCAGTATTTT. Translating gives CASSFRQGGTDTQYF.